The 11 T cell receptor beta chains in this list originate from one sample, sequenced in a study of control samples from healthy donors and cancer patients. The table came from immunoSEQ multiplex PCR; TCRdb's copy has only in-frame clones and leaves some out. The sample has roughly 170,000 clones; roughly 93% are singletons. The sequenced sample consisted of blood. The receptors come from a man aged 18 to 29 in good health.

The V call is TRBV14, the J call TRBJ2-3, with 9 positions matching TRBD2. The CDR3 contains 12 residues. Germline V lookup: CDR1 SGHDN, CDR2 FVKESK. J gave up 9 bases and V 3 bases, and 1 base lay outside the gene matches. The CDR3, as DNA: TGTGCCAGCAGCCAGGGACTAGCAACGCAGTATTTT. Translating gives CASSQGLATQYF.

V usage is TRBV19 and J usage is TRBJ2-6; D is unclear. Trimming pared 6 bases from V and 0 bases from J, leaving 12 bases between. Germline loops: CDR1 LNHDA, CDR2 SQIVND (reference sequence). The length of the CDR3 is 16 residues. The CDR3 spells CASRPSSSSGANVLTF. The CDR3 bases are TGTGCCAGTAGGCCCTCCTCGAGCTCTGGGGCCAACGTCCTGACTTTC. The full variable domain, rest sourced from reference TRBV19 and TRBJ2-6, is DGGITQSPKYLFRKEGQNVTLSCEQNLNHDAMYWYRQDPGQGLRLIYYSQIVNDFQKGDIAEGYSVSREKKESFPLTVTSAQKNPTAFYLCASRPSSSSGANVLTFGAGSRLTVL.

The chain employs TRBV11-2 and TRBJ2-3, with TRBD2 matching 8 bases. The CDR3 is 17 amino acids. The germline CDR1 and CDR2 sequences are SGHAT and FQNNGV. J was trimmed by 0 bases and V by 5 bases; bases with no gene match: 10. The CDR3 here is CASSGPGGRTSTDTQYF. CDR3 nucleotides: TGTGCCAGCAGCGGACCGGGGGGGCGAACTAGCACAGATACGCAGTATTTT.

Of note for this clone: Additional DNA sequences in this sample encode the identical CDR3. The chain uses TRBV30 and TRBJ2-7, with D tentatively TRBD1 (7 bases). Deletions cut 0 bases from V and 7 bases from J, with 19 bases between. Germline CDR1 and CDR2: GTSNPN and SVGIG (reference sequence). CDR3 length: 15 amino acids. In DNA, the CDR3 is TGTGCCTGGAGTGTATGGGGGCAGGGGGGCGGGGAGCAGTACTTC. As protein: CAWSVWGQGGGEQYF.

The CDR3 here is CASSPRTKMSGFNGTEQFF. Here the CDR3 DNA reads TGTGCCAGCTCACCACGGACTAAGATGTCAGGGTTTAATGGGACTGAGCAGTTCTTC. The chain has TRBV18 and TRBJ2-1; maybe TRBD2 (6 bases). The CDR3 is 19 amino acids. Trimming stripped 1 base from V and 9 bases from J, with 28 bases between. Germline V gene sequence: CDR1 KGHSH, CDR2 LQKENI.

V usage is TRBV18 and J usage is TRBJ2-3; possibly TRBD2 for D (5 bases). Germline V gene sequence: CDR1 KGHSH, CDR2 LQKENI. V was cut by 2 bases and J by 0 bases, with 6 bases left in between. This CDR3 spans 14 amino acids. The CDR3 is CASSPRLSTDTQYF. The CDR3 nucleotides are TGTGCCAGCTCACCAAGACTAAGCACAGATACGCAGTATTTT. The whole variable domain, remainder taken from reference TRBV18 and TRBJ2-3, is NAGVMQNPRHLVRRRGQEARLRCSPMKGHSHVYWYRQLPEEGLKFMVYLQKENIIDESGMPKERFSAEFPKEGPSILRIQQVVRGDSAAYFCASSPRLSTDTQYFGPGTRLTVL.

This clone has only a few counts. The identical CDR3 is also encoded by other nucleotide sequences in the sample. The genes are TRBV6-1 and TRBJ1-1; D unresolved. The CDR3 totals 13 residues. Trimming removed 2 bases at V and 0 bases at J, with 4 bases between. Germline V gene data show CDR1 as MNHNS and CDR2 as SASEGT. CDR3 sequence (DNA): TGTGCCAGCAGTGAATACATGAACACTGAAGCTTTCTTT. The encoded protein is CASSEYMNTEAFF.

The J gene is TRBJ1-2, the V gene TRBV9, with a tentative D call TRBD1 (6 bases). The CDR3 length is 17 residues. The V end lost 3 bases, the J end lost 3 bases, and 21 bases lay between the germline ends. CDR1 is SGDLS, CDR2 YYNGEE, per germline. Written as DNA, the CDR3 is TGTGCCAGCAGCGAGAGTCGGACAGCGGGATGGGACTATGGCTACACCTTC. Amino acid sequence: CASSESRTAGWDYGYTF.

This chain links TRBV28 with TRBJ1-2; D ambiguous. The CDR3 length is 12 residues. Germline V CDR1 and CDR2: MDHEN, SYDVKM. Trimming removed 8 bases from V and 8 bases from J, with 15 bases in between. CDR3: CASYTPLRGYTF. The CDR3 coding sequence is TGTGCCAGCTACACTCCTCTGAGGGGCTACACCTTC.

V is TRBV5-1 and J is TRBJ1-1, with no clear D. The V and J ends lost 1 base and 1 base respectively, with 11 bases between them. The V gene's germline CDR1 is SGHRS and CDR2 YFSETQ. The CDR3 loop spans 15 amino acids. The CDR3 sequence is CASSLLYSPNTEAFF. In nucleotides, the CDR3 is TGCGCCAGCAGCTTGTTGTACAGCCCGAACACTGAAGCTTTCTTT.

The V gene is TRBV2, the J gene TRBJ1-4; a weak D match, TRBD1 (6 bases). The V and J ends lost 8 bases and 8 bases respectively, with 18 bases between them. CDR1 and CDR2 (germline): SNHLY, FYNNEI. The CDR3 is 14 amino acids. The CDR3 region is CASGGSRTREKLFF. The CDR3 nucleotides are TGTGCCAGCGGGGGCTCCCGGACAAGAGAAAAACTGTTTTTT. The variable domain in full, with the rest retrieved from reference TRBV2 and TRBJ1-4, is EPEVTQTPSHQVTQMGQEVILRCVPISNHLYFYWYRQILGQKVEFLVSFYNNEISEKSEIFDDQFSVERPDGSNFTLKIRSTKLEDSAMYFCASGGSRTREKLFFGSGTQLSVL.